This TCR beta chain was captured in a study of T cells in tuberculosis. Study-level information: Blood was taken before or within 7 days of anti-tuberculosis therapy.

The protocol was immunoSEQ multiplex PCR, while the TCRdb copy is restricted to in-frame clones and leaves out a portion. The sample has some 31,000 clones; about 91% are singletons. As to time point: new active TB diagnosis, blood taken before or within 7 days of starting treatment. V was clipped by 3 bases and J by 6 bases, with 14 bases between them. Germline V gene lookup returns CDR1 KGHSH and CDR2 LQKENI. The length of the CDR3 is 15 residues. This chain connects TRBV18 to TRBJ1-4, with D possibly matching TRBD1 (5 bases). This TCR was recovered from an adult with tuberculosis. The sample was PBMCs, taken at tuberculosis diagnosis. CDR3 in amino acids: CASSPVGVTDEKLFF. CDR3 bases: TGTGCCAGCTCACCTGTTGGCGTGACAGATGAAAAACTGTTTTTT.